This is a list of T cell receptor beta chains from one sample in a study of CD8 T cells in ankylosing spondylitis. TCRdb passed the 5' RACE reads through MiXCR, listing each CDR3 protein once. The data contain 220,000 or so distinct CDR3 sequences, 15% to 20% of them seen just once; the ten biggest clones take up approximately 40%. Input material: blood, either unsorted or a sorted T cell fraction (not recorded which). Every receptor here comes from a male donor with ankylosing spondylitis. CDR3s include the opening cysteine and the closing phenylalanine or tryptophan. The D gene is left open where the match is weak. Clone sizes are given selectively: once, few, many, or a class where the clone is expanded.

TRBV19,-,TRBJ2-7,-,TGTGCCAGTAGTAACGGCCTGTACGAGCAGTACTTC,CASSNGLYEQYF
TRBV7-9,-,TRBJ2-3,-,TGTGCCAGCAGCTTACCATCGGGGGCTACCACAGATACGCAGTATTTT,CASSLPSGATTDTQYF
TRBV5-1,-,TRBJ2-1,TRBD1,TGCGCCAGCAGCGAGGGACAGGCGTCTAACCAGTTCTTC,CASSEGQASNQFF
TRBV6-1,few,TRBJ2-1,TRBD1,TGTGCCAGCAGCCCAACAGGGGTCAGCTCCTACAATGAGCAGTTCTTC,CASSPTGVSSYNEQFF
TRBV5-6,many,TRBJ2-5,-,TGTGCCAGCAGCTTACTTGCGGGGGCTTTCCAAGAGACCCAGTACTTC,CASSLLAGAFQETQYF
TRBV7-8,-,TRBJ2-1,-,TGTGCCAGCAGCTTAGAGGTTTCCAGGGTCGTCTCCTACAATGAGCAGTTCTTC,CASSLEVSRVVSYNEQFF
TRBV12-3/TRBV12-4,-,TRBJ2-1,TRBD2,TGTGCCAGCAGCCCGGGACTAGCTGTTGAGCAGTTCTTC,CASSPGLAVEQFF
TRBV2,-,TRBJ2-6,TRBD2,TGTGCCAGCAGTACTTTCAGCGGGGGGGTCCCTGGGGCCAACGTCCTGACTTTC,CASSTFSGGVPGANVLTF
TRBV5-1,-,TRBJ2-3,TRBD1,TGCGCCAGCAGCTTGAACCTTGGGCAGGGGGCGGATACGCAGTATTTT,CASSLNLGQGADTQYF
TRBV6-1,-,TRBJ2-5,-,TGTGCCAGCAGTGAACTAGGGGTAGAGACCCAGTACTTC,CASSELGVETQYF
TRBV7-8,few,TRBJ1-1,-,TGTGCCAGCAGCTTACCAAGGACCCAACCAAACACTGAAGCTTTCTTT,CASSLPRTQPNTEAFF
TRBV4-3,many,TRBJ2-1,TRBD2,TGCGCCAGCAGCCACCTAGCGGGAGTAAGCAATGAGCAGTTCTTC,CASSHLAGVSNEQFF
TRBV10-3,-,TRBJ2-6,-,TGTGCCATCTCACCAGGGCCTGGGGAACCTGGGGCCAACGTCCTGACTTTC,CAISPGPGEPGANVLTF
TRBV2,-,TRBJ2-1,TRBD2,TGTGCCAGCAAAGACAGCGGGGGGGCAGCGGGAAATTGGGATGAGCAGTTCTTC,CASKDSGGAAGNWDEQFF
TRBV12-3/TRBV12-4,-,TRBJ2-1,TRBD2,TGTGCCAGCAGTTTTCTAGCGGGGGTCAATGAGCAGTTCTTC,CASSFLAGVNEQFF
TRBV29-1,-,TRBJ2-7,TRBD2,TGCAGCGTCCACAGCGGGAGAGGCCCCTACGAGCAGTACTTC,CSVHSGRGPYEQYF
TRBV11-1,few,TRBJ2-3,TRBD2,TGTGCCAGCAGCTTAGGAGCGGGACCAAGCACAGATACGCAGTATTTT,CASSLGAGPSTDTQYF
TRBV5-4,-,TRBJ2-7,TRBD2,TGTGCCAGCGGGCGGGGGTTCTACGAGCAGTACTTC,CASGRGFYEQYF
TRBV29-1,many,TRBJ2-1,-,TGCAGCGTTGCATTAGCGGTATCCTACAATGAGCAGTTCTTC,CSVALAVSYNEQFF
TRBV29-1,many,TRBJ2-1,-,TGCAGCGTTTTTGTGGAGCTAGACAATGAGCAGTTCTTC,CSVFVELDNEQFF
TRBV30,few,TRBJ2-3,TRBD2,TGTGCCTGGAGTGTGAAGGGACTAGGAACAGATACGCAGTATTTT,CAWSVKGLGTDTQYF
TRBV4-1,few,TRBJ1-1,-,TGCGCCAGCAGCCCCCGGGGAGGGACCACTGAAGCTTTCTTT,CASSPRGGTTEAFF
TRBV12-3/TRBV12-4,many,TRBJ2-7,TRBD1,TGTGCCAGCAGTTGGACAGGCCTCTCCTACGAGCAGTACTTC,CASSWTGLSYEQYF
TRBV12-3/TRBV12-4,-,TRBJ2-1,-,TGTGCCAGCAGTTTGGCTAGGAAGGATGAGCAGTTCTTC,CASSLARKDEQFF
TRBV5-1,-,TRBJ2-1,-,TGCGCCAGCAGCTTGGTGGCGCTTGGATGGGAGCAGTTCTTC,CASSLVALGWEQFF
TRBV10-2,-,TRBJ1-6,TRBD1,TGCGCCAGCAGTGAGATGACAGGGGGTAATTCACCCCTCCACTTT,CASSEMTGGNSPLHF